These T cell receptor beta chains were read from a single sample in a study of blood T cell repertoires in COVID-19. Clones were sequenced by immunoSEQ multiplex PCR, and TCRdb holds only the in-frame ones, with some missing. The top ten clones hold about 2.1% of a sample with about 230,000 clones, roughly 84% of them seen once. Sequences were obtained from peripheral blood. The source is a man aged 35 to 55 who had recovered from COVID-19. CDR3s leave out the opening cysteine and the closing phenylalanine or tryptophan. The size field is filled for only some rows; it gives once, few, many or a size class.

V: TRBV6-5; size: .; J: TRBJ2-5; CDR3: ASSYSSSGMETQY
V: TRBV6-2/TRBV6-3; size: few; J: TRBJ1-1; CDR3: ASSYQRDTVNTEAF
V: TRBV19; size: few; J: TRBJ2-5; CDR3: ASSIQGGETQY
V: TRBV30; size: few; J: TRBJ1-1; CDR3: AWSVITGAF
V: TRBV6-5; size: .; J: TRBJ1-1; CDR3: ASRNRGSTEAF
V: TRBV16; size: .; J: TRBJ2-7; CDR3: ASSPARGGGNSYEQY
V: TRBV25-1; size: .; J: TRBJ1-6; CDR3: ASSERSGQGNSPLH
V: TRBV6-2/TRBV6-3; size: .; J: TRBJ1-1; CDR3: ASSYGRNTEAF
V: TRBV3-1/TRBV3-2; size: .; J: TRBJ1-5; CDR3: ASSPAVYDQPQH
V: TRBV29-1; size: .; J: TRBJ2-1; CDR3: SVLGGGSYNEQF
V: TRBV7-2; size: .; J: TRBJ2-1; CDR3: ASSLDGLAGVNEQF
V: TRBV5-6; size: .; J: TRBJ2-5; CDR3: ASSSSTSGQETQY
V: TRBV5-1; size: .; J: TRBJ2-5; CDR3: ASSSGRVGETQY
V: TRBV11-3; size: few; J: TRBJ1-1; CDR3: ASSLTPNTEAF
V: TRBV27; size: .; J: TRBJ2-1; CDR3: ASSFAGGNEQF
V: TRBV3-1/TRBV3-2; size: .; J: TRBJ2-7; CDR3: ASPSSWKDRASSYEQY
V: TRBV16; size: few; J: TRBJ1-2; CDR3: ASSQSEDLLYGYT
V: TRBV9; size: few; J: TRBJ2-1; CDR3: ASSVFGTSGYNEQF
V: TRBV4-3; size: .; J: TRBJ2-7; CDR3: ASSQGTGTVAYEQY
V: TRBV7-2; size: .; J: TRBJ1-2; CDR3: ASSLPHRGLRNGYT
V: TRBV7-9; size: .; J: TRBJ1-1; CDR3: ASSLVAGAEAF
V: TRBV12-5; size: .; J: TRBJ1-3; CDR3: ASASRDRGSGNTIY
V: TRBV16; size: few; J: TRBJ1-1; CDR3: ASSQDRTGAF
V: TRBV7-2; size: .; J: TRBJ2-6; CDR3: ASSPGGAGANVLT
V: TRBV7-2; size: .; J: TRBJ2-2; CDR3: ASSIQPGLAGGGELF
V: TRBV19; size: .; J: TRBJ2-7; CDR3: ASSRLRGSYEQY
V: TRBV19; size: .; J: TRBJ1-2; CDR3: ASSLRGTGEGYT
V: TRBV5-1; size: .; J: TRBJ2-3; CDR3: ASMPSGVTDTQY
V: TRBV11-2; size: .; J: TRBJ2-5; CDR3: ASMRGETQY
V: TRBV29-1; size: .; J: TRBJ2-7; CDR3: SVVAQKSGRSYEQY
V: TRBV7-2; size: few; J: TRBJ1-5; CDR3: ASSSHQLSPQH
V: TRBV18; size: .; J: TRBJ1-1; CDR3: ASSPPAGLTEAF
V: TRBV7-2; size: .; J: TRBJ2-5; CDR3: ASSPRTSGPETQY
V: TRBV19; size: few; J: TRBJ1-2; CDR3: ASSPREGGYT
V: TRBV7-2; size: .; J: TRBJ1-1; CDR3: ASSLLDSNTEAF
V: TRBV24-1; size: .; J: TRBJ2-1; CDR3: ATSDPGTGDYNEQF